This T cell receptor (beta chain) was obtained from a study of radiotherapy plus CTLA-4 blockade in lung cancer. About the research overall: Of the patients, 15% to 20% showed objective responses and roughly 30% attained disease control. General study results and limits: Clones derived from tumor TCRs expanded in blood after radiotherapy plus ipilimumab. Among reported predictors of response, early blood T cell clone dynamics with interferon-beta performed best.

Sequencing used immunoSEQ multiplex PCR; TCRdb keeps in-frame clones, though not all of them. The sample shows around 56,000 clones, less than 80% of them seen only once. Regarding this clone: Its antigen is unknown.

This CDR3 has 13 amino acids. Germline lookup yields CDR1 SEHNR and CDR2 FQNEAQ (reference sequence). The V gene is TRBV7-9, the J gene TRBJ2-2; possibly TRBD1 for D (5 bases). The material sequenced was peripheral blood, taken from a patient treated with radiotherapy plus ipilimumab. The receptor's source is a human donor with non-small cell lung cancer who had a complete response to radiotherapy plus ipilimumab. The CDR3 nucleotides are TGTGCGACCAGGGCAGGGAAGGCCGGGGAGCTGTTTTTT. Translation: CATRAGKAGELFF. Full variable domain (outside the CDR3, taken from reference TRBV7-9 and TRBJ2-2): DTGVSQNPRHKITKRGQNVTFRCDPISEHNRLYWYRQTLGQGPEFLTYFQNEAQLEKSRLLSDRFSAERPKGSFSTLEIQRTEQGDSAMYLCATRAGKAGELFFGEGSRLTVL.